Presented here are 14 T cell receptor beta chains from one specimen sequenced in a study of identical twins. TCRdb redid the calling of the 5' RACE reads with MiXCR, one entry per CDR3 protein. The table has hundreds of thousands of distinct CDR3 sequences, around a sixth seen once. This same sample was also part of a study on T cells expressing NK-cell markers.

The sequencing input was PBMCs. Receptor source: a young woman in good health.

The chain links TRBV20-1 to TRBJ2-5; TRBD2 matches 11 bases. After removal of 3 bases from V and 1 base from J, the junction contained 4 bases not matched to a gene. Germline-derived CDR1 and CDR2 are DFQATT and SNEGSKA (reference sequence). The CDR3 consists of 15 residues. CDR3 nucleotide sequence: TGCAGTGCTAGCTCGACTAGCGGGGTCCAAGAGACCCAGTACTTC. Its protein is CSASSTSGVQETQYF.

This clonotype was seen only a few times. The rearrangement uses TRBV4-3 and TRBJ2-7, with D possibly TRBD2 on 7 matching bases. V lost 1 base, J lost 6 bases, and 16 bases lay in between. CDR3 length equals 15 residues. Looked up from germline, CDR1 is LGHNA and CDR2 is YSLEER. The CDR3 loop is CASSQGGAGVSEQYF. CDR3 bases: TGCGCCAGCAGCCAAGGGGGGGCGGGAGTGAGCGAGCAGTACTTC.

A few counts support this clonotype. The chain links TRBV20-1 to TRBJ1-5, with D possibly TRBD1 on 6 matching bases. This CDR3 contains 15 residues. From germline, CDR1 is DFQATT and CDR2 SNEGSKA (reference sequence). The ends were cut back, 4 bases at V and 7 bases at J, with 20 bases in the middle. CDR3 in amino acids: CSATTRGGGIQPQHF. Written as DNA, the CDR3 is TGCAGTGCTACCACCCGTGGAGGGGGTATACAGCCCCAGCATTTT.

The V gene is TRBV25-1, the J gene TRBJ2-6; D gene uncertain. The CDR3 is 15 amino acids. The V end lost 2 bases, the J end lost 0 bases, and 5 bases lay between the germline ends. Germline V gives CDR1 MGHDK, CDR2 SYGVNS. CDR3 amino acids: CASSERSSGANVLTF. Written as DNA, the CDR3 is TGTGCCAGCAGTGAAAGGTCCTCTGGGGCCAACGTCCTGACTTTC.

The V gene is TRBV5-1, the J gene TRBJ2-7, with D perhaps matching TRBD1 or TRBD2 (5 bases each). Between the trimmed V and J ends, which lost 3 bases and 2 bases, there was a span of 12 bases. CDR1 SGHRS and CDR2 YFSETQ come from the germline V gene. The CDR3 is 14 residues long. For the CDR3, the DNA is TGCGCCAGCAGCTCCCTGCAGGGACCCTACGAGCAGTACTTC. Its translation: CASSSLQGPYEQYF.

This clonotype was picked up a small number of times. The chain is built from TRBV29-1 and TRBJ2-1; D is perhaps TRBD1 or TRBD2 (6 bases each). The V end lost 3 bases, the J end lost 15 bases, and 15 bases lay between the germline ends. Germline CDR1 reads SQVTM; CDR2 reads ANQGSEA. The CDR3 runs 11 residues. DNA for the CDR3: TGCAGCGTTGAGTTGGAGGGCAGGGGGTTCTTC. It codes for CSVELEGRGFF.

The chain employs TRBV12-5 and TRBJ2-1; 8 nucleotides match TRBD1. The germline CDR1 and CDR2 sequences are LGHNT and FRNRAP. The CDR3 is made up of 17 amino acids. J lost 4 bases, V lost 0 bases, and 8 bases had no gene match. This CDR3 reads CASGLVVTGGIYNEQFF. The CDR3 DNA sequence: TGTGCTAGTGGTTTGGTGGTAACAGGGGGGATTTACAATGAGCAGTTCTTC.

This sequence joins TRBV12-3 or TRBV12-4 and TRBJ2-1; TRBD2 might be the D (6 bases). This CDR3 region has 13 residues. V lost 4 bases and J 5 bases, leaving 9 bases between the germline ends. The CDR3 is CASSWGDDNEQFF. Written as DNA, the CDR3 is TGTGCCAGCAGTTGGGGGGACGACAATGAGCAGTTCTTC.

The CDR3 nucleotides are TGTGCCACCCAAGGCGTCTCCTACGAGCAGTACTTC. It translates to CATQGVSYEQYF. This chain joins TRBV10-3 and TRBJ2-7; D gene unclear. The ends were cut back, 10 bases at V and 0 bases at J, with 10 bases in the middle. The CDR3 is 12 residues long. Germline-derived CDR1 and CDR2 are ENHRY and SYGVKD.

This clonotype has more than one count but fewer than ten. The chain joins TRBV5-1 to TRBJ2-3; 15 bases map to TRBD2. V gave up 3 bases and J gave up 1 base; unmatched junction bases: 0. Germline V gene lookup returns CDR1 SGHRS and CDR2 YFSETQ. The length of the CDR3 is 16 residues. The chain's CDR3 is CASSWTSGGGTDTQYF. The CDR3, as DNA: TGCGCCAGCAGCTGGACTAGCGGGGGGGGCACAGATACGCAGTATTTT.

The rearrangement uses TRBV7-2 and TRBJ1-5, with D tentatively TRBD1 (6 bases). V was pared by 5 bases and J by 1 base, with 9 bases between. From germline, CDR1 is SGHTA and CDR2 FQGNSA. There are 14 residues in the CDR3. The CDR3 DNA follows: TGTGCCAGCAGCCGACAGGAGAGCAATCAGCCCCAGCATTTT. This sequence encodes CASSRQESNQPQHF.

This clonotype has a handful of counts. J is TRBJ2-7 and V is TRBV7-2; D perhaps matches TRBD1 (5 bases). V shed 3 bases and J shed 2 bases, with 8 bases lying between them. The CDR3 runs to 13 residues. Germline loops: CDR1 SGHTA, CDR2 FQGNSA. CDR3 residues: CASSLDNTYEQYF. CDR3 coding DNA: TGTGCCAGCAGCTTGGACAACACCTACGAGCAGTACTTC.

This clonotype was seen only a few times. The chain couples TRBV6-1 to TRBJ2-3; 11 nucleotides match TRBD2. The CDR3 is 16 amino acids. Germline trimming cut 5 bases from V and 11 bases from J; bases unmatched to any gene: 15. Germline V gene sequence: CDR1 MNHNS, CDR2 SASEGT. The CDR3 here is CASSPVLAGDPGGQYF. For the CDR3, the DNA is TGTGCCAGCAGTCCCGTACTAGCGGGAGACCCGGGTGGGCAGTATTTT.

This clonotype was counted only a few times. J is TRBJ2-2 and V is TRBV7-2, with 7 bases identical to TRBD1. This CDR3 region has 17 residues. CDR1 is SGHTA, CDR2 FQGNSA, per germline. Losses at the gene ends were 7 bases for V and 2 bases for J; bases not matched to a gene: 13. The CDR3 loop is CASTQGAGTANTGELFF. CDR3 bases: TGTGCCAGCACCCAAGGGGCCGGGACAGCAAACACCGGGGAGCTGTTTTTT.